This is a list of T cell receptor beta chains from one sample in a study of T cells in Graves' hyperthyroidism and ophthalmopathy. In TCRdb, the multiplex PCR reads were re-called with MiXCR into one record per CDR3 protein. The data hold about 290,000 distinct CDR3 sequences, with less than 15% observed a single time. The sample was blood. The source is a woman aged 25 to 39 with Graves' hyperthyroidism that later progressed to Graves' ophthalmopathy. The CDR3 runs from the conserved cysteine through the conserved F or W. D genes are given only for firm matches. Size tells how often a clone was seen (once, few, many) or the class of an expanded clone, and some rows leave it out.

cdr3_nt: TGTGCCTGGCAACAGGAACCGGGCACTGAAGCTTTCTTT; cdr3_aa: CAWQQEPGTEAFF; j_call: TRBJ1-1; clone_size: many; v_call: TRBV30; d_call: -
cdr3_nt: TGTGCCAGCTCATCGACAGGTGAAGCTTTCTTT; cdr3_aa: CASSSTGEAFF; j_call: TRBJ1-1; clone_size: many; v_call: TRBV18; d_call: -
cdr3_nt: TGTGCCAGCAGCCCTAGCGGAGGGGGAGATACGCAGTATTTT; cdr3_aa: CASSPSGGGDTQYF; j_call: TRBJ2-3; clone_size: few; v_call: TRBV7-6; d_call: -
cdr3_nt: TGTGCCAGCAGTCAGGCAGGGTCGAAGCGGGAGGGCCCCGGTGAGCAGTTCTTC; cdr3_aa: CASSQAGSKREGPGEQFF; j_call: TRBJ2-1; clone_size: many; v_call: TRBV2; d_call: TRBD2
cdr3_nt: TGCAGTGCTTACTCTTACCAGGACACCGGGGAGCTGTTTTTT; cdr3_aa: CSAYSYQDTGELFF; j_call: TRBJ2-2; clone_size: many; v_call: TRBV20-1; d_call: -
cdr3_nt: TGTGCCAGCAAGCGGGACTTAGCCAGCCACGAGCAGTACTTC; cdr3_aa: CASKRDLASHEQYF; j_call: TRBJ2-7; clone_size: many; v_call: TRBV6-1; d_call: TRBD2
cdr3_nt: TGTGCCAGCAGCTCCGGGACGAGAGGGTCCTACGAGCAGTACTTC; cdr3_aa: CASSSGTRGSYEQYF; j_call: TRBJ2-7; clone_size: few; v_call: TRBV12-3/TRBV12-4; d_call: -
cdr3_nt: TGTGCCAGCAGCTTAGCTATATCCAGACAAGAGACCCAGTACTTC; cdr3_aa: CASSLAISRQETQYF; j_call: TRBJ2-5; clone_size: few; v_call: TRBV11-2; d_call: -
cdr3_nt: TGCGCCAGCAGCCAGGATCCCCTACAGGGTAGCCCCCAAGAGACCCAGTACTTC; cdr3_aa: CASSQDPLQGSPQETQYF; j_call: TRBJ2-5; clone_size: -; v_call: TRBV4-1; d_call: -
cdr3_nt: TGTGCCAGCAGGGGTAGGACAGGGAGCGATGGCGAGCAGTACTTC; cdr3_aa: CASRGRTGSDGEQYF; j_call: TRBJ2-7; clone_size: many; v_call: TRBV2; d_call: TRBD1
cdr3_nt: TGCGCCAGCAGCCAAGATTGGTCGGGATCCTACGAGCAGTACTTC; cdr3_aa: CASSQDWSGSYEQYF; j_call: TRBJ2-7; clone_size: many; v_call: TRBV4-1; d_call: -
cdr3_nt: TGTGCCAGCAGCCCCCGACCCAGCACTGAAGCTTTCTTT; cdr3_aa: CASSPRPSTEAFF; j_call: TRBJ1-1; clone_size: many; v_call: TRBV7-3; d_call: -
cdr3_nt: TGTGCCAGCAGTTTAGGCTTTGGGCAGCCCCAGCATTTT; cdr3_aa: CASSLGFGQPQHF; j_call: TRBJ1-5; clone_size: many; v_call: TRBV27; d_call: -
cdr3_nt: TGTGCCAGCAGCTTAGGGGGGGGTCGTGAAGCTTTCTTT; cdr3_aa: CASSLGGGREAFF; j_call: TRBJ1-1; clone_size: -; v_call: TRBV11-2; d_call: -
cdr3_nt: TGTGCCAGTAGTATAGGAGGAGCGGGACTGGATACGCAGTATTTT; cdr3_aa: CASSIGGAGLDTQYF; j_call: TRBJ2-3; clone_size: many; v_call: TRBV19; d_call: TRBD2
cdr3_nt: TGCAGTGCTGGCCCGCGGGAAAAACTGTTTTTT; cdr3_aa: CSAGPREKLFF; j_call: TRBJ1-4; clone_size: -; v_call: TRBV20-1; d_call: -
cdr3_nt: TGTGCCAGCAGTAACAGCGGGGGGGCCTACGAGCAGTACTTC; cdr3_aa: CASSNSGGAYEQYF; j_call: TRBJ2-7; clone_size: few; v_call: TRBV2; d_call: TRBD2
cdr3_nt: TGTGCCACCAGTGGTCCAGGAAACACTGAAGCTTTCTTT; cdr3_aa: CATSGPGNTEAFF; j_call: TRBJ1-1; clone_size: many; v_call: TRBV24-1; d_call: -
cdr3_nt: TGTGCCAGCAGCGTAGCTGGCCAGGTCGACACCATATATTTT; cdr3_aa: CASSVAGQVDTIYF; j_call: TRBJ1-3; clone_size: many; v_call: TRBV9; d_call: -
cdr3_nt: TGCAGTGCTAGAACCCCAATGGCTGAAGCTTTCTTT; cdr3_aa: CSARTPMAEAFF; j_call: TRBJ1-1; clone_size: many; v_call: TRBV20-1; d_call: -
cdr3_nt: TGCGCCAGCGGCTTAGACCGCTACGAGCAGTACTTC; cdr3_aa: CASGLDRYEQYF; j_call: TRBJ2-7; clone_size: -; v_call: TRBV5-1; d_call: -
cdr3_nt: TGTGCCAGCAGCTTCGGAAGCCTTAGGACGATGCAAGAAGAGACCCAGTACTTC; cdr3_aa: CASSFGSLRTMQEETQYF; j_call: TRBJ2-5; clone_size: many; v_call: TRBV7-9; d_call: -
cdr3_nt: TGTGCCAGCAGTTCGGGACTAGAGTCGAGTGAGCAGTTCTTC; cdr3_aa: CASSSGLESSEQFF; j_call: TRBJ2-1; clone_size: many; v_call: TRBV27; d_call: TRBD2
cdr3_nt: TGTGCCAGCAGCTTAGCGGAATACACAGATACGCAGTATTTT; cdr3_aa: CASSLAEYTDTQYF; j_call: TRBJ2-3; clone_size: many; v_call: TRBV7-2; d_call: -
cdr3_nt: TGTGCCAGCGGGAGCTTGGATCAGCCCCAGCATTTT; cdr3_aa: CASGSLDQPQHF; j_call: TRBJ1-5; clone_size: -; v_call: TRBV25-1; d_call: -
cdr3_nt: TGCAGTGCCCCCCCAGGGGGTGGCTACACCTTC; cdr3_aa: CSAPPGGGYTF; j_call: TRBJ1-2; clone_size: many; v_call: TRBV20-1; d_call: TRBD1
cdr3_nt: TGTGCCACCCGTACGGGACCCGCAGAGACCCAGTACTTC; cdr3_aa: CATRTGPAETQYF; j_call: TRBJ2-5; clone_size: many; v_call: TRBV10-3; d_call: -
cdr3_nt: TGTGCCAGTAGGGCCGGGACTAAGCTCCCTGAGCAGTTCTTC; cdr3_aa: CASRAGTKLPEQFF; j_call: TRBJ2-1; clone_size: few; v_call: TRBV19; d_call: TRBD2
cdr3_nt: TGTGCCAGCAGCCAAGATCTCGATACGCAGTATTTT; cdr3_aa: CASSQDLDTQYF; j_call: TRBJ2-3; clone_size: many; v_call: TRBV4-2; d_call: -
cdr3_nt: TGTGCCAGCAGCTTAATTCGGGACGCTGAAGCTTTCTTT; cdr3_aa: CASSLIRDAEAFF; j_call: TRBJ1-1; clone_size: many; v_call: TRBV7-2; d_call: -
cdr3_nt: TGTGCCAGCAGTCTGGGGATAGCGGAAGAGACCCAGTACTTC; cdr3_aa: CASSLGIAEETQYF; j_call: TRBJ2-5; clone_size: many; v_call: TRBV6-1; d_call: -
cdr3_nt: TGTGCCAGCAGCTTAGCACTGGGAAGGGACACTGAAGCTTTCTTT; cdr3_aa: CASSLALGRDTEAFF; j_call: TRBJ1-1; clone_size: many; v_call: TRBV11-2; d_call: -
cdr3_nt: TGCAGTGCTAGCGAGCTAGGACCCCCGGGTACGCAGTATTTT; cdr3_aa: CSASELGPPGTQYF; j_call: TRBJ2-3; clone_size: many; v_call: TRBV20-1; d_call: -